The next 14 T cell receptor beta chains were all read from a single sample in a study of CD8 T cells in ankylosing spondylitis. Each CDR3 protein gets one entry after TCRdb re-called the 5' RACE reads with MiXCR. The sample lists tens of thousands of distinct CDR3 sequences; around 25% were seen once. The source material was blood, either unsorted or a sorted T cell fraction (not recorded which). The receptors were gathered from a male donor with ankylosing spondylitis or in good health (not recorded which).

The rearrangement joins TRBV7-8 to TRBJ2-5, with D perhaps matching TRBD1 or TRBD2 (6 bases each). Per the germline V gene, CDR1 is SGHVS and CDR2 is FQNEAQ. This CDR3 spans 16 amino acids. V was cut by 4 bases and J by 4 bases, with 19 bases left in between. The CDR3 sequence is CASSYARGPNRETQYF. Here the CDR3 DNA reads TGTGCCAGCAGCTACGCACGGGGGCCGAACCGAGAGACCCAGTACTTC.

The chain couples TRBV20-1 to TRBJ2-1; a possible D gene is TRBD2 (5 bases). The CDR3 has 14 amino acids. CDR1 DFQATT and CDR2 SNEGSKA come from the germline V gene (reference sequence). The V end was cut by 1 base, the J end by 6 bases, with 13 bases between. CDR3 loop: CSARGVGSFNEQFF. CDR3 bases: TGCAGTGCTAGAGGGGTAGGGAGCTTCAATGAGCAGTTCTTC.

CDR3 DNA: TGCGCCAGCGGACTAGCGGGAGAGACCCAGTACTTC. Its translation is CASGLAGETQYF. The chain has TRBV5-1 and TRBJ2-5; 11 nucleotides agree with TRBD2. The J segment lost 4 bases and the V segment lost 7 bases, leaving 0 bases of the junction unmatched. This CDR3 has 12 amino acids. Per the germline V gene, CDR1 is SGHRS and CDR2 is YFSETQ.

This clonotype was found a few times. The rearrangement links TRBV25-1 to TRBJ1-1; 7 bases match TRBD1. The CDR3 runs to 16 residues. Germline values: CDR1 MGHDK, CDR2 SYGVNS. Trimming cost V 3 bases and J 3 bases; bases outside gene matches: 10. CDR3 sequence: CASSDRGTAGHTEAFF. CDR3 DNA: TGTGCCAGCAGTGACAGAGGGACAGCGGGACACACTGAAGCTTTCTTT. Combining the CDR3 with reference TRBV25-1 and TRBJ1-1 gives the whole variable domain EADIYQTPRYLVIGTGKKITLECSQTMGHDKMYWYQQDPGMELHLIHYSYGVNSTEKGDLSSESTVSRIRTEHFPLTLESARPSHTSQYLCASSDRGTAGHTEAFFGQGTRLTVV.

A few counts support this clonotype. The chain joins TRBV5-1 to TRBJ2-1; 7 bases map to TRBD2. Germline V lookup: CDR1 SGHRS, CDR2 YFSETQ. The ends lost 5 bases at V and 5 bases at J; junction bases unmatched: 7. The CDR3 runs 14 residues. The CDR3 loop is CASRIAGAHNEQFF. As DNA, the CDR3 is TGCGCCAGCAGGATCGCGGGAGCCCACAATGAGCAGTTCTTC.

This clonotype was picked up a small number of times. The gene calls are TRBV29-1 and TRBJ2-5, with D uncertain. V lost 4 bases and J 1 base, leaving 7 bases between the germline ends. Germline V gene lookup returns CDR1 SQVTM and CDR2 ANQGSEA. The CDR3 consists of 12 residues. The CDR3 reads CSVGSTQETQYF. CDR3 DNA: TGCAGCGTTGGGTCCACCCAAGAGACCCAGTACTTC.

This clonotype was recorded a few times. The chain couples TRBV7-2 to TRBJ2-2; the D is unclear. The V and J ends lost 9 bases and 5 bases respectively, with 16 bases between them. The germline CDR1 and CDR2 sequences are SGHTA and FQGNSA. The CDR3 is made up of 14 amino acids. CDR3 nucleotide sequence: TGTGCCAGTGCTCCCTGGTCACGGACCGGGGAGCTGTTTTTT. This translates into CASAPWSRTGELFF.

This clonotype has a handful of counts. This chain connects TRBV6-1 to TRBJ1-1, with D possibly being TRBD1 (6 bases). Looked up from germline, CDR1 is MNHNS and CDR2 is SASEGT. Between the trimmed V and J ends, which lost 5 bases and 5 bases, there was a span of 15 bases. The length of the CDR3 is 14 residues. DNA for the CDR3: TGTGCCAGCAGTATGACAGGAGGCGGTACTGAAGCTTTCTTT. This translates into CASSMTGGGTEAFF.

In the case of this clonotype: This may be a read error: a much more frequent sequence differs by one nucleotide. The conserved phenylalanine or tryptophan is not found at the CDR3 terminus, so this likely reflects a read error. The CDR3 reads CASSSGSGWGEQFS. The CDR3, as DNA: TGTGCCAGCAGCTCAGGGAGCGGTTGGGGTGAGCAGTTCTCC. V gene TRBV7-2 combines with J gene TRBJ2-1; D assignment may be TRBD1 or TRBD2 (5 bases each). This CDR3 contains 14 residues. From germline, CDR1 is SGHTA and CDR2 FQGNSA. Trimming stripped 4 bases from V and 9 bases from J, with 16 bases between.

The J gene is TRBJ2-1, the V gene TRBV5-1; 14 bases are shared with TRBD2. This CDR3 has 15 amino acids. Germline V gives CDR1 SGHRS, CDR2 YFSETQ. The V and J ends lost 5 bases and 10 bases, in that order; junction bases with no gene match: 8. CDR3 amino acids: CASRLTSGRAREQFF. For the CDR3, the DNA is TGCGCCAGCAGATTGACTAGCGGGAGGGCTAGGGAGCAGTTCTTC.

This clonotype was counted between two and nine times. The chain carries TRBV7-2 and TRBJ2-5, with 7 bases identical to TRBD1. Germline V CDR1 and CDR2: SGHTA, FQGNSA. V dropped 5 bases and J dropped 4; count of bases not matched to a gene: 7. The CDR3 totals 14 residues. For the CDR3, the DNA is TGTGCCAGCAGCCCGAGGACAGGAGGAGAGACCCAGTACTTC. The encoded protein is CASSPRTGGETQYF.

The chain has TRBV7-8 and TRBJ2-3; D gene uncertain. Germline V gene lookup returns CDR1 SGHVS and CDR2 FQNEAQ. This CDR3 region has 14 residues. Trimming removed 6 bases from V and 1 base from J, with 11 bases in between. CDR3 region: CASSHPVGTDTQYF. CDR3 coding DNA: TGTGCCAGCAGTCACCCCGTTGGCACAGATACGCAGTATTTT.

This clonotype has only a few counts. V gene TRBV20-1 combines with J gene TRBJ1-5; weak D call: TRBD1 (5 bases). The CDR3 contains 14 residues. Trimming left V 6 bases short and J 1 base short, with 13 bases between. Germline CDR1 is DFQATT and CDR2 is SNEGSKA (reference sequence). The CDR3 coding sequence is TGCAGTGCAATGCCGACAGAGAGCAATCAGCCCCAGCATTTT. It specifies CSAMPTESNQPQHF.

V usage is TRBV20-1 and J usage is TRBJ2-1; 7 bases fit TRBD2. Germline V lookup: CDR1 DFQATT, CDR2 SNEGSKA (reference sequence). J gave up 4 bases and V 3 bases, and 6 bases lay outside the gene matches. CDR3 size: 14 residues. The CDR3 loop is CSARKREAYNEQFF. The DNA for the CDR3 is TGCAGTGCTAGGAAACGGGAGGCATACAATGAGCAGTTCTTC.